This T cell receptor beta chain was captured in a study of blood T cell repertoires in COVID-19. Overall study: Donors in the United States, Italy and Spain gave samples during acute or convalescent COVID-19. T cells, B-cell-depleted T cells, or PBMCs supplied cDNA or gDNA.

Original analysis: By means of reference gene primer amplification, nucleated cell counts were estimated. The method was immunoSEQ multiplex PCR; TCRdb's version includes in-frame clones alone and lacks a portion of them. V and J calls and clone size follow that table, whereas D and trimming were derived from the DNA. The sample includes tens of thousands of clones, roughly 89% of them seen just once. Germline CDR1 is SGHTA and CDR2 is FQGNSA. V was cut by 1 base and J by 7 bases, with 14 bases left in between. CDR3 length equals 15 residues. Sequenced sample: peripheral blood. This sequence was found in a human donor with acute or convalescent COVID-19. The donor label of this sample is uncertain. The chain combines TRBV7-2 with TRBJ2-1; TRBD2 might be the D (6 bases). This CDR3 reads CASSLGTGVGNEQFF. DNA of the CDR3: TGTGCCAGCAGCTTAGGGACGGGAGTGGGAAATGAGCAGTTCTTC.